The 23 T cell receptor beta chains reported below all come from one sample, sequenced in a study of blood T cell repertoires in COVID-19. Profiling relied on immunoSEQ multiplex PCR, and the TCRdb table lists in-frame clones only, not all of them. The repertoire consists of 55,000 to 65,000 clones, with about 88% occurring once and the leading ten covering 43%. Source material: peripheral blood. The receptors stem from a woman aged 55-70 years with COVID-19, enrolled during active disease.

In nucleotides, the CDR3 is TGTGCCAGCAGCTTAGCCTCAACTAATGAAAAACTGTTTTTT. Translating gives CASSLASTNEKLFF. The chain carries TRBV7-9 and TRBJ1-4, with D unclear. The CDR3 consists of 14 residues. Germline CDR1 SEHNR, CDR2 FQNEAQ (reference sequence). The V end lost 0 bases, the J end lost 0 bases, and 2 bases lay between the germline ends. Together with reference TRBV7-9 and TRBJ1-4, the CDR3 gives the full variable domain: DTGVSQNPRHKITKRGQNVTFRCDPISEHNRLYWYRQTLGQGPEFLTYFQNEAQLEKSRLLSDRFSAERPKGSFSTLEIQRTEQGDSAMYLCASSLASTNEKLFFGSGTQLSVL.

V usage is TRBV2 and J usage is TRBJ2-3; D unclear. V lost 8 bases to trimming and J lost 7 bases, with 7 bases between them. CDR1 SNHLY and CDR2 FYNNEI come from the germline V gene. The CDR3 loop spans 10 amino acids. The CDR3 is CASLENTQYF. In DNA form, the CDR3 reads TGTGCCAGCCTAGAAAATACGCAGTATTTT.

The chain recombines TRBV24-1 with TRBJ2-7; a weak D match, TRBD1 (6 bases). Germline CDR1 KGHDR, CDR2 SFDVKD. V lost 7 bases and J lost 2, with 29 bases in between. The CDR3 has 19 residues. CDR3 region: CATSPSPSTADRLPYEQYF. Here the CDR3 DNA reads TGTGCCACCAGCCCGTCGCCGTCGACGGCGGACAGACTCCCCTACGAGCAGTACTTC.

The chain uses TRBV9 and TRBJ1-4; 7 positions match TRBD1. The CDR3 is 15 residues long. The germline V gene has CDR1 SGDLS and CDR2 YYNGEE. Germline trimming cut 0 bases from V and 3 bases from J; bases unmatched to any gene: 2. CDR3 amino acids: CASSVGQGANEKLFF. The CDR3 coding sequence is TGTGCCAGCAGCGTAGGACAGGGAGCTAATGAAAAACTGTTTTTT. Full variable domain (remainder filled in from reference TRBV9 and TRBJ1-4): DSGVTQTPKHLITATGQRVTLRCSPRSGDLSVYWYQQSLDQGLQFLIQYYNGEERAKGNILERFSAQQFPDLHSELNLSSLELGDSALYFCASSVGQGANEKLFFGSGTQLSVL.

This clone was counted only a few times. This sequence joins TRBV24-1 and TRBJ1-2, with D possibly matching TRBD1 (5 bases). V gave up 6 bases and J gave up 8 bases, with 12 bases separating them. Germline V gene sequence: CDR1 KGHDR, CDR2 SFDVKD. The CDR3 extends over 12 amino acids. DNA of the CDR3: TGTGCCACCAGTACAGGAATTGGGGGCTACACCTTC. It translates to CATSTGIGGYTF.

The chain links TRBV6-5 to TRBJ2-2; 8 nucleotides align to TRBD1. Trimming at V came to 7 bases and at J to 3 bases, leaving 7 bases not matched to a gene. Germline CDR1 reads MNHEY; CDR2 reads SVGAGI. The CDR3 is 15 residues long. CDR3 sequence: CASTPRQGYTGELFF. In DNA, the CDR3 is TGTGCCAGCACCCCCCGACAGGGGTACACCGGGGAGCTGTTTTTT.

CDR3 in DNA: TGTGCCAGCAGTTACGTTAAACGCGGGAGGGATTCCTACAATGAGCAGTTCTTC. Translation gives CASSYVKRGRDSYNEQFF. This sequence joins TRBV6-2 or TRBV6-3 and TRBJ2-1; TRBD2 matches at 9 bases. CDR3 length equals 18 residues. J lost 1 base, V lost 2 bases, and 9 bases had no gene match. Germline CDR1 and CDR2: MNHEY and SVGEGT.

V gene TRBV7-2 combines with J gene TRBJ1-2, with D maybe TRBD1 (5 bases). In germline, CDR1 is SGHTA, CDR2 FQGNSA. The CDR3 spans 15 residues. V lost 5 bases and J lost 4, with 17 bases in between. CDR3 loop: CASSVSQGIGYGYTF. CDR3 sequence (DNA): TGTGCCAGCAGCGTCTCGCAGGGAATTGGCTATGGCTACACCTTC.

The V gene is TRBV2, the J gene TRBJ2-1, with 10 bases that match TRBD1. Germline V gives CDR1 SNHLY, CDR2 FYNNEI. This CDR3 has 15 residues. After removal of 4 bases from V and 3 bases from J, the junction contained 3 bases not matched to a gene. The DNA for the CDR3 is TGTGCCAGCAGTGCGGGACAGGGGTTCTACAATGAGCAGTTCTTC. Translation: CASSAGQGFYNEQFF. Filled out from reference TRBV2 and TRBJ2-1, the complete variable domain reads EPEVTQTPSHQVTQMGQEVILRCVPISNHLYFYWYRQILGQKVEFLVSFYNNEISEKSEIFDDQFSVERPDGSNFTLKIRSTKLEDSAMYFCASSAGQGFYNEQFFGPGTRLTVL.

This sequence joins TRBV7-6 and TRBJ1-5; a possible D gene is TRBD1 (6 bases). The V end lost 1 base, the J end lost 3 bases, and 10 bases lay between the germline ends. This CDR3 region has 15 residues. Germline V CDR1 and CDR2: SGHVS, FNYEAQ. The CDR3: CASSLERGFNQPQHF. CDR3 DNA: TGTGCCAGCAGCTTAGAGAGGGGGTTCAATCAGCCCCAGCATTTT. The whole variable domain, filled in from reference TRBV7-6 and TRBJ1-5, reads GAGVSQSPRYKVTKRGQDVALRCDPISGHVSLYWYRQALGQGPEFLTYFNYEAQQDKSGLPNDRFSAERPEGSISTLTIQRTEQRDSAMYRCASSLERGFNQPQHFGDGTRLSIL.

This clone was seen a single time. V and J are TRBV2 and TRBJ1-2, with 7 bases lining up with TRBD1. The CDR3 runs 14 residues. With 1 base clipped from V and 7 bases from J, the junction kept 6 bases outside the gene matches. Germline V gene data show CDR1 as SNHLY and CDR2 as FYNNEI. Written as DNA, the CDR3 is TGTGCCAGCAGTGAAGGGAGGGGACAGCTTGGCTACACCTTC. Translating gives CASSEGRGQLGYTF.

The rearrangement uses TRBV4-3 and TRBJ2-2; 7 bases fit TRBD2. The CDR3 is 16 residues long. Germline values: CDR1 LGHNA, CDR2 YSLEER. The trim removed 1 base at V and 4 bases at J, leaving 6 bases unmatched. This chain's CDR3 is CASSQAAGEGTGELFF. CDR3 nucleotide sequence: TGCGCCAGCAGCCAAGCTGCGGGGGAGGGCACCGGGGAGCTGTTTTTT.

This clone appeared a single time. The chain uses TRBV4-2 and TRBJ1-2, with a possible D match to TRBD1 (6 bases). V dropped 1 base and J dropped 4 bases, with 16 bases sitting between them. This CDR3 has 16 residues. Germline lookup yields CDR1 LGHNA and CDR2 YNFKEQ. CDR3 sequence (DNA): TGTGCCAGCAGCCAAGCGTTACAGGGAACGGGCTATGGCTACACCTTC. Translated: CASSQALQGTGYGYTF.

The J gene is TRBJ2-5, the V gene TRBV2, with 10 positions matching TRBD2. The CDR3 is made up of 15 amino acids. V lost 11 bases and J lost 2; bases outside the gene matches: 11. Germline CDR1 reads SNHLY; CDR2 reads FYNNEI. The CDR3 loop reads CAGSSGTSVQETQYF. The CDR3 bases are TGTGCCGGGAGCTCGGGGACTAGCGTACAAGAGACCCAGTACTTC.

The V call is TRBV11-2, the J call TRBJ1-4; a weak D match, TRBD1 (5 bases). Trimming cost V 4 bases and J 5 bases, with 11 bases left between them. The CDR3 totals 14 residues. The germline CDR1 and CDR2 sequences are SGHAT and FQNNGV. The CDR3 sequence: CASSWGLTNEKLFF. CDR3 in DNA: TGTGCCAGCAGCTGGGGACTGACAAATGAAAAACTGTTTTTT.

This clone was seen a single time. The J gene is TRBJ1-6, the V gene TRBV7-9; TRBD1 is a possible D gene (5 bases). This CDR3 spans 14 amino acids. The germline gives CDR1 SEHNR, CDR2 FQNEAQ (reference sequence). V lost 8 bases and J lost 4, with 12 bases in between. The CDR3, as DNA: TGTGCCAGCTCGCCGGGGGATTATAATTCACCCCTCCACTTT. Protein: CASSPGDYNSPLHF.

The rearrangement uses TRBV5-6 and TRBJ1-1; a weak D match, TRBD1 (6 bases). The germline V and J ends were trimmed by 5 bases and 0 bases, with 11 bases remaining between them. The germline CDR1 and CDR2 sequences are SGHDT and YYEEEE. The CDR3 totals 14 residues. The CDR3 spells CASRYTGMNTEAFF. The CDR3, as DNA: TGTGCCAGCAGGTACACAGGGATGAACACTGAAGCTTTCTTT.

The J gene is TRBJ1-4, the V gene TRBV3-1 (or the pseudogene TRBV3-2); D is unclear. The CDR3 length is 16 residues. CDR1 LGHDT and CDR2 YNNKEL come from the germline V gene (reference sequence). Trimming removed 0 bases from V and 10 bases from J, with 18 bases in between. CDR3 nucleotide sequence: TGTGCCAGCAGCCAAGAAATGAGGGCTCTAATGACAAAACTGTTTTTT. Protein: CASSQEMRALMTKLFF.

CDR3 amino acids: CASSQDVNQPQHF. The CDR3 DNA reads as TGTGCCAGCAGCCAAGACGTTAATCAGCCCCAGCATTTT. J is TRBJ1-5 and V is TRBV3-1 (or the pseudogene TRBV3-2), with D unresolved. V lost 0 bases and J lost 4, with 4 bases in between. The CDR3 loop spans 13 amino acids. Germline V gene sequence: CDR1 LGHDT, CDR2 YNNKEL (reference sequence).

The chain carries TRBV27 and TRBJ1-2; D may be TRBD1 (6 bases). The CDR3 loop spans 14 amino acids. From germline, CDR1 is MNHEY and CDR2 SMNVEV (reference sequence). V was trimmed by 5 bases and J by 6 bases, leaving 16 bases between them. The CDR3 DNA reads TGTGCCAGCAGTCCACGACAGGCCGCACATGGCTACACCTTC. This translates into CASSPRQAAHGYTF.

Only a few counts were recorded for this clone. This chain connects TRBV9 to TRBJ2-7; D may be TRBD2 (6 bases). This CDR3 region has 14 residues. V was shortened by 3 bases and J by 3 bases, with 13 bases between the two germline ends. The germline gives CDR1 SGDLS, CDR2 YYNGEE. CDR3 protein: CASSAGSGVYEQYF. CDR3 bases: TGTGCCAGCAGCGCCGGATCGGGGGTCTACGAGCAGTACTTC.

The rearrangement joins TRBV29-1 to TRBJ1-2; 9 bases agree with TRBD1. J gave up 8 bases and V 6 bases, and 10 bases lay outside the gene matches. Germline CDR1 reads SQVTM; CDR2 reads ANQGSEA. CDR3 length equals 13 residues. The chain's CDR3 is CSVAGTGFQGYTF. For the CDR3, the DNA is TGCAGCGTGGCCGGGACAGGGTTTCAGGGCTACACCTTC.

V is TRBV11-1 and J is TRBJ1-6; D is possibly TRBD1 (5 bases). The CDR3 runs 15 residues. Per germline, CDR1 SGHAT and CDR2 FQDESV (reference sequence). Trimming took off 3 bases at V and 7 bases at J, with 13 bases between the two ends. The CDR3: CASSLGGYRNSPLHF. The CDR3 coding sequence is TGTGCCAGCAGCTTGGGGGGGTATCGGAATTCACCCCTCCACTTT.